This T cell receptor (beta chain) was sequenced in a study of shared clonotypes between healthy human individuals. Study findings and constraints: Memory subsets had estimated richness that was generally smaller than that of naive subsets.

Naive CD8 isolation took CD45RO-negative cells positively selected for CCR7 and excluded terminally differentiated effector memory CD45RA+ cells. Some clones are missing from TCRdb's copy, which holds only in-frame ones; the method was immunoSEQ multiplex PCR. Here the sample spans about 2 million clones, about 95% being singletons. Germline V gene lookup returns CDR1 MNHEY and CDR2 SMNVEV (reference sequence). This CDR3 spans 13 amino acids. Trimming removed 6 bases at V and 3 bases at J, with 12 bases between. Comment on this clone: Its cognate antigen is unknown.

This TCR came from a man between 18 and 35 years old in good health. Sequencing was performed on naive CD8+ T cells sorted from blood. The chain is built from TRBV27 and TRBJ2-7; D not certain. Here the CDR3 reads CASRGTPNYEQYF. CDR3 bases: TGTGCCAGCAGAGGAACACCTAACTACGAGCAGTACTTC.